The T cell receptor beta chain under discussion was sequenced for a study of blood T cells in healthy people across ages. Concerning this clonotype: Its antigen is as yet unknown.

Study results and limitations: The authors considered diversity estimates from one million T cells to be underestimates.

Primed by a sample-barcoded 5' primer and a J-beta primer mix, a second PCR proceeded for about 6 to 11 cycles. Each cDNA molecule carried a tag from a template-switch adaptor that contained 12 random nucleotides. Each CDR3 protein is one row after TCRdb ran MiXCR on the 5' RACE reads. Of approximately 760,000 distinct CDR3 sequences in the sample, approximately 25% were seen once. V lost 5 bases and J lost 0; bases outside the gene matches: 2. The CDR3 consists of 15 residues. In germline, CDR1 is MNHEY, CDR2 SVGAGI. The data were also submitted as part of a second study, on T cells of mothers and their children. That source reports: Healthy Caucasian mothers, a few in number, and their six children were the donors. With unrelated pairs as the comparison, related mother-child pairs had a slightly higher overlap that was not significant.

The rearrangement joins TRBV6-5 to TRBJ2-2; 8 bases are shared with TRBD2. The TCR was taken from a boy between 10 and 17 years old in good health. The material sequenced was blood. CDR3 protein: CASSVLAANTGELFF. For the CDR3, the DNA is TGTGCCAGCAGTGTACTAGCGGCGAACACCGGGGAGCTGTTTTTT.